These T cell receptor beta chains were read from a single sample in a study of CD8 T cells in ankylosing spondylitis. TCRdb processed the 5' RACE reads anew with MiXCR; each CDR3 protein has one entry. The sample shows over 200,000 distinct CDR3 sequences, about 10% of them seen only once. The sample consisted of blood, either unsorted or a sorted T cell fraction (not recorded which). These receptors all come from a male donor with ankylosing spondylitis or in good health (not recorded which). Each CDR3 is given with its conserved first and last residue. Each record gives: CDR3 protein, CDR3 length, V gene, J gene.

CDR3 protein: CASSLAAGSTDTQYF; CDR3 length: 15; V gene: TRBV5-1; J gene: TRBJ2-3
CDR3 protein: CASSPLGRVTEAFF; CDR3 length: 14; V gene: TRBV7-8; J gene: TRBJ1-1
CDR3 protein: CASSLDLGTDTQYF; CDR3 length: 14; V gene: TRBV11-2; J gene: TRBJ2-3
CDR3 protein: CASSLATVEENEQYF; CDR3 length: 15; V gene: TRBV5-1; J gene: TRBJ2-7
CDR3 protein: CSARPGTKNYGYTF; CDR3 length: 14; V gene: TRBV20-1; J gene: TRBJ1-2
CDR3 protein: CSASDRVSYNEQFF; CDR3 length: 14; V gene: TRBV20-1; J gene: TRBJ2-1
CDR3 protein: CASSLDRTSTDTQYF; CDR3 length: 15; V gene: TRBV5-1; J gene: TRBJ2-3
CDR3 protein: CASSSTGDYYGYTF; CDR3 length: 14; V gene: TRBV5-1; J gene: TRBJ1-2
CDR3 protein: CASQPRGHGANVLTF; CDR3 length: 15; V gene: TRBV27; J gene: TRBJ2-6
CDR3 protein: CASSLGPNNNEQFF; CDR3 length: 14; V gene: TRBV7-2; J gene: TRBJ2-1
CDR3 protein: CASSLNSAYEQYF; CDR3 length: 13; V gene: TRBV12-3/TRBV12-4; J gene: TRBJ2-7
CDR3 protein: CASSPYRGPGTEAFF; CDR3 length: 15; V gene: TRBV5-6; J gene: TRBJ1-1
CDR3 protein: CASRTDYEQYF; CDR3 length: 11; V gene: TRBV7-8; J gene: TRBJ2-7
CDR3 protein: CAILELKLGTGDATNEKLFF; CDR3 length: 20; V gene: TRBV10-3; J gene: TRBJ1-4
CDR3 protein: CASRRIGGDHSPLHF; CDR3 length: 15; V gene: TRBV7-8; J gene: TRBJ1-6
CDR3 protein: CASSLDRGDEQYF; CDR3 length: 13; V gene: TRBV12-3/TRBV12-4; J gene: TRBJ2-7
CDR3 protein: CASSFLQGEGDEQFF; CDR3 length: 15; V gene: TRBV11-1; J gene: TRBJ2-1
CDR3 protein: CASSQWGPAGAGELFF; CDR3 length: 16; V gene: TRBV3-1; J gene: TRBJ2-2
CDR3 protein: CSAADSRSNQPQHF; CDR3 length: 14; V gene: TRBV20-1; J gene: TRBJ1-5
CDR3 protein: CAWMLRDSEKLFF; CDR3 length: 13; V gene: TRBV30; J gene: TRBJ1-4
CDR3 protein: CATSDYSDTQYF; CDR3 length: 12; V gene: TRBV24-1; J gene: TRBJ2-3
CDR3 protein: CASSLVKGGTGSYNSPLHF; CDR3 length: 19; V gene: TRBV7-8; J gene: TRBJ1-6
CDR3 protein: CASSLASGGEETQYF; CDR3 length: 15; V gene: TRBV5-1; J gene: TRBJ2-5
CDR3 protein: CASSYDRGDYNEQFF; CDR3 length: 15; V gene: TRBV7-9; J gene: TRBJ2-1
CDR3 protein: CASSSAGGPKQYF; CDR3 length: 13; V gene: TRBV7-6; J gene: TRBJ2-7
CDR3 protein: CASTRDRGNIQYF; CDR3 length: 13; V gene: TRBV12-3/TRBV12-4; J gene: TRBJ2-4
CDR3 protein: CATAGGPRDTGELFF; CDR3 length: 15; V gene: TRBV15; J gene: TRBJ2-2
CDR3 protein: CSARDGNTGELFF; CDR3 length: 13; V gene: TRBV29-1; J gene: TRBJ2-2
CDR3 protein: CASSLSGTRGGELFF; CDR3 length: 15; V gene: TRBV12-3/TRBV12-4; J gene: TRBJ2-2
CDR3 protein: CASSSGTYTQYF; CDR3 length: 12; V gene: TRBV5-1; J gene: TRBJ2-3
CDR3 protein: CASSQDRPTEQFF; CDR3 length: 13; V gene: TRBV3-1; J gene: TRBJ2-1
CDR3 protein: CASSPRTGVTGELFF; CDR3 length: 15; V gene: TRBV3-1; J gene: TRBJ2-2
CDR3 protein: CASSSQASYGYTF; CDR3 length: 13; V gene: TRBV7-9; J gene: TRBJ1-2